A single sample gave rise to the 4 T cell receptor beta chains below, sequenced in a study of T cell responses to AZD1222 COVID-19 vaccine. The assay was immunoSEQ multiplex PCR, and TCRdb's table has in-frame clones only and misses some. This repertoire shows about 85,000 clones, approximately 87% found once; its top ten account for 7%. The source material was peripheral blood, sampled on day 0 of AZD1222 vaccination. The receptors were gathered from an adult in good health.

Remarks on this clone: This CDR3 is also generated by other DNA sequences in the sample. The rearrangement links TRBV9 to TRBJ1-6; TRBD1 might be the D (6 bases). V gave up 0 bases and J gave up 7 bases, with 11 bases separating them. The germline V gene has CDR1 SGDLS and CDR2 YYNGEE. The length of the CDR3 is 15 residues. The CDR3 DNA reads TGTGCCAGCAGCGTAGATGGGGGGGCAAATTCACCCCTCCACTTT. Protein sequence: CASSVDGGANSPLHF.

The V call is TRBV18, the J call TRBJ2-2, with 11 bases matching TRBD2. Trimming cost V 5 bases and J 3 bases; bases outside gene matches: 5. The CDR3 spans 16 residues. Germline V gene lookup returns CDR1 KGHSH and CDR2 LQKENI. CDR3 nucleotides: TGTGCCAGCTCATCAACTAGCGGGGGATACACCGGGGAGCTGTTTTTT. Amino acid sequence: CASSSTSGGYTGELFF.

The chain has TRBV29-1 and TRBJ1-1; weak D call: TRBD1 (6 bases). The length of the CDR3 is 12 residues. Trimming pared 7 bases from V and 0 bases from J, leaving 9 bases between. The germline V gene has CDR1 SQVTM and CDR2 ANQGSEA. CDR3 sequence: CSGTALNTEAFF. For the CDR3, the DNA is TGCAGCGGGACAGCTCTGAACACTGAAGCTTTCTTT.

The V call is TRBV7-8, the J call TRBJ2-5; TRBD1 aligns across 7 bases. CDR3 length: 15 amino acids. The germline gives CDR1 SGHVS, CDR2 FQNEAQ. V shed 3 bases and J 0 bases; nucleotides not matched to a gene: 4. The CDR3 coding sequence is TGTGCCAGCAGCTTCTTGACAGGGCACCAAGAGACCCAGTACTTC. Protein product: CASSFLTGHQETQYF.